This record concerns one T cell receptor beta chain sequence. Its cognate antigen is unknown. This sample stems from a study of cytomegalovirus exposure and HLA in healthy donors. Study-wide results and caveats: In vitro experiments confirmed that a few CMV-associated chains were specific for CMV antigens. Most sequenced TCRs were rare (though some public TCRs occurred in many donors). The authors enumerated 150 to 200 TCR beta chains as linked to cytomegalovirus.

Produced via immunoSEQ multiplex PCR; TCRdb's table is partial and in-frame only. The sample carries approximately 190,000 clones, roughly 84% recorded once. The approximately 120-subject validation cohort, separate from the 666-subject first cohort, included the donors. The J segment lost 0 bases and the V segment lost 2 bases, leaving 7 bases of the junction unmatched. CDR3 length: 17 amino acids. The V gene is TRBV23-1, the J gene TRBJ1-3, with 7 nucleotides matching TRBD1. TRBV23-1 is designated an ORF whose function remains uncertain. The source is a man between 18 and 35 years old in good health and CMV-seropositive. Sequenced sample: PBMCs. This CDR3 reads CASSQATGILSGNTIYF. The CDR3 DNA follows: TGCGCCAGCAGTCAAGCGACAGGGATCCTCTCTGGAAACACCATATATTTT.